The TCR beta chain described here comes from a study of PD-L1 blockade in urothelial cancer. Germline loops: CDR1 SSHAT, CDR2 FNYEAQ (reference sequence). The CDR3 has 18 amino acids. Comment on this clone: Relative to the germline gene, one junction end is altered; a read error may explain this.

Data came from immunoSEQ multiplex PCR; TCRdb stores just in-frame clones and leaves some out. The table lists 25,000 to 30,000 clones, around 87% of them singletons. This specimen was PBMCs, taken around atezolizumab (anti-PD-L1) treatment. This TCR derives from a man aged 50-59 years with urothelial cancer. The rearrangement uses TRBV7-7 and TRBJ2-2, with 9 bases matching TRBD1. In DNA form, the CDR3 reads TGTGCTAGCAGCTTAGCCCTGACAGGGGGGGCGAACACCGGGGAGCTGTTTTTT. It translates to CASSLALTGGANTGELFF.